This is a list of T cell receptor beta chains from one sample in a study of glioma-infiltrating T cells. TCRdb re-derived calls from the multiplex PCR reads in MiXCR, one entry per CDR3 protein. The repertoire has about 380,000 distinct CDR3 sequences, more than 35% of them found once; the top ten carry around 13%. Sequenced sample: glioma tissue, nonneoplastic brain tissue, or PBMCs (not recorded which). The source of these receptors is a human donor with low-grade glioma or glioblastoma, undergoing nonglioma brain surgery, or in good health (not recorded which). CDR3s include the opening cysteine and the closing phenylalanine or tryptophan. D genes are given only for firm matches. Size is stated for part of the rows, as once, few or many counts, or as a class when the clone is expanded.

TRBV20-1	TRBJ2-7	NA	few	CSATGLSEQYF	TGCAGTGCCACGGGACTCTCCGAGCAGTACTTC
TRBV24-1	TRBJ2-1	TRBD2	NA	CATSENQAGTSGSNEQFF	TGTGCCACCAGTGAAAACCAAGCCGGGACTAGCGGGAGCAATGAGCAGTTCTTC
TRBV15	TRBJ2-7	TRBD1	few	CATSRGRRTGENEQYF	TGTGCCACCAGCAGAGGTCGCCGGACAGGGGAGAACGAGCAGTACTTC
TRBV6-1	TRBJ1-1	NA	few	CASSDWPATEAFF	TGTGCCAGCAGTGACTGGCCTGCTACTGAAGCTTTCTTT
TRBV20-1	TRBJ2-5	NA	NA	CSARPVMDRETQYF	TGCAGTGCTAGACCGGTGATGGATCGAGAGACCCAGTACTTC
TRBV28	TRBJ2-2	TRBD1	NA	CASWRTGGTGELFF	TGTGCCAGCTGGAGGACAGGGGGCACCGGGGAGCTGTTTTTT
TRBV12-3/TRBV12-4	TRBJ1-2	TRBD1	NA	CASSSPTDRGLYGYTF	TGTGCCAGCAGTTCCCCAACGGACAGGGGGCTCTATGGCTACACCTTC
TRBV28	TRBJ1-1	TRBD1	NA	CASSSRQGWTKAFF	TGTGCCAGCAGTTCCAGACAGGGTTGGACTAAAGCTTTCTTT
TRBV12-3/TRBV12-4	TRBJ1-2	NA	NA	CASSLVQSFYGYTF	TGTGCCAGCAGTTTAGTACAGAGCTTCTATGGCTACACCTTC
TRBV9	TRBJ2-5	TRBD2	NA	CASSFSGREETQYF	TGTGCCAGCAGCTTTAGCGGGAGAGAAGAGACCCAGTACTTC
TRBV7-2	TRBJ1-2	NA	once	CASSLKSGFDGYTF	TGTGCCAGCAGCTTAAAATCAGGCTTCGATGGCTACACCTTC
TRBV6-1	TRBJ2-7	TRBD2	few	CASGASGSSYEQYF	TGTGCCAGCGGGGCTAGCGGGAGCTCCTACGAGCAGTACTTC
TRBV4-1	TRBJ2-2	NA	NA	CASSRTRVTGELFF	TGCGCCAGCAGCCGCACTAGAGTCACCGGGGAGCTGTTTTTT
TRBV7-9	TRBJ2-3	NA	few	CASSPWGGSTDTQYF	TGTGCCAGCAGCCCTTGGGGCGGGAGCACAGATACGCAGTATTTT
TRBV3-1	TRBJ2-2	NA	NA	CASSQGGLLNTGELFF	TGTGCCAGCAGCCAAGGGGGACTGCTAAACACCGGGGAGCTGTTTTTT
TRBV4-1	TRBJ2-3	NA	few	CASSQDYQGDTQYF	TGCGCCAGCAGCCAAGACTACCAAGGAGATACGCAGTATTTT
TRBV5-1	TRBJ1-1	NA	few	CASSPETGSMNTEAFF	TGCGCCAGCAGCCCGGAGACAGGATCGATGAACACTGAAGCTTTCTTT
TRBV7-8	TRBJ2-7	NA	NA	CASSLGRRGSHEQYF	TGTGCCAGCAGCTTAGGCCGGCGGGGTTCCCACGAGCAGTACTTC
TRBV11-2	TRBJ2-5	TRBD2	NA	CASSLSGSQETQYF	TGTGCCAGCAGCTTAAGCGGGAGTCAAGAGACCCAGTACTTC
TRBV4-3	TRBJ1-1	NA	few	CASSQLPDTEAFF	TGCGCCAGCAGCCAGCTCCCAGACACTGAAGCTTTCTTT
TRBV6-5	TRBJ2-6	NA	few	CASSYLAELGANVLTF	TGTGCCAGCAGTTACCTAGCTGAACTGGGGGCCAACGTCCTGACTTTC
TRBV27	TRBJ2-1	TRBD2	many	CASTSWREGGNEQFF	TGTGCCAGCACCTCCTGGAGGGAGGGAGGAAATGAGCAGTTCTTC
TRBV4-2	TRBJ2-1	TRBD2	many	CASSPQAGRDSYNEQFF	TGTGCCAGCAGCCCCCAGGCTGGGAGGGACTCCTACAATGAGCAGTTCTTC
TRBV28	TRBJ2-1	NA	NA	CASSLLSRGNEQFF	TGTGCCAGCAGTTTATTATCCAGGGGTAATGAGCAGTTCTTC